The clone carrying this TCR beta chain occurred many times. What it recognizes is unknown. The V end was cut by 1 base, the J end by 3 bases, with 10 bases between. The CDR3 has 14 amino acids. The time point here: blood at routine non-recurrence follow-up after resection. No cell sorting; template was whole RNA from tumor, lung tissue or PBMC. TCRdb ran MiXCR on the 5' RACE reads and lists one entry per CDR3 protein. Of 45,000 to 55,000 distinct CDR3 sequences detected, 12% appear once; the ten largest clones hold roughly 32%. The sample belongs to a study of spatial heterogeneity in lung cancer. Overall study: Samples were obtained from 70 or so donors, all untreated early-stage non-small cell lung cancer patients. The study sequenced follow-up PBMC samples when they were available, at a median of around 2 years after resection. General study points: Ubiquitous expanded tumor TCRs appeared in blood more at resection than follow-up.

The chain combines TRBV12-3 or TRBV12-4 with TRBJ2-7; D is undetermined. The TCR comes from a male donor with early-stage non-small cell lung cancer. The sequencing used PBMCs, collected at follow-up. The CDR3 here is CASSLEVGDYEQYF. As DNA, the CDR3 is TGTGCCAGCAGTTTAGAAGTGGGTGACTACGAGCAGTACTTC.